Listed here are 5 T cell receptor beta chains from one sample, sequenced in a study of T cell changes during pregnancy in multiple sclerosis. The data were produced by immunoSEQ multiplex PCR, yet TCRdb's version contains in-frame clones alone and is incomplete. The sample lists 95,000 to 100,000 clones, more than 85% seen once, with 3.1% in the top ten. Sequencing was performed on peripheral blood, taken in the second trimester of pregnancy. Source of these receptors: a female donor with multiple sclerosis, enrolled in a pregnancy study.

The chain couples TRBV7-2 to TRBJ2-7; weak D call: TRBD2 (6 bases). Germline CDR1 SGHTA, CDR2 FQGNSA. Trimming shortened V by 2 bases and J by 3 bases, and 14 bases separated the two germline ends. This CDR3 comprises 15 residues. DNA for the CDR3: TGTGCCAGCAGCTTATGGGACTCGCAGGGCTACGAGCAGTACTTC. Its translation: CASSLWDSQGYEQYF.

This chain joins TRBV25-1 and TRBJ2-6, with D unresolved. The CDR3 is made up of 15 amino acids. CDR1 MGHDK and CDR2 SYGVNS come from the germline V gene. The V and J ends lost 5 bases and 0 bases respectively, with 8 bases between them. This CDR3 is CASSPQNSGANVLTF. The CDR3 DNA follows: TGTGCCAGCAGTCCTCAGAACTCTGGGGCCAACGTCCTGACTTTC.

With regard to this clone: A read error may explain this, as a much larger clone is one base away. The chain recombines TRBV15 with TRBJ2-7; the match to TRBD2 covers 9 bases. Germline assignment: CDR1 LNHNV and CDR2 YYDKDF (reference sequence). This CDR3 spans 18 amino acids. V dropped 1 base and J dropped 7; count of bases not matched to a gene: 17. The CDR3: CATSRAASGKSKREEQYF. CDR3 nucleotide sequence: TGTGCCACCAGCAGAGCTGCTAGCGGGAAGAGCAAACGGGAGGAGCAGTACTTC. The full variable domain, rest sourced from reference TRBV15 and TRBJ2-7, is DAMVIQNPRYQVTQFGKPVTLSCSQTLNHNVMYWYQQKSSQAPKLLFHYYDKDFNNEADTPDNFQSRRPNTSFCFLDIRSPGLGDTAMYLCATSRAASGKSKREEQYFGPGTRLTVT.

The chain couples TRBV10-3 to TRBJ1-5; D possibly corresponds to TRBD1 (5 bases). Per the germline V gene, CDR1 is ENHRY and CDR2 is SYGVKD. Trimming stripped 8 bases from V and 9 bases from J, with 17 bases between. The CDR3 sequence is 13 residues long. The CDR3 loop reads CAIAGGDSMPQHF. Written as DNA, the CDR3 is TGTGCCATCGCGGGGGGGGATAGTATGCCCCAGCATTTT.

The CDR3 bases are TGTGCCAGTAGCCGGGACAGACAAGAGACCCAGTACTTC. It specifies CASSRDRQETQYF. V and J are TRBV19 and TRBJ2-5, with 7 bases lining up with TRBD1. CDR1 LNHDA and CDR2 SQIVND come from the germline V gene (reference sequence). The CDR3 length is 13 residues. V shed 6 bases, J shed 2 bases, and the junction held 3 bases outside the gene matches.